This T cell receptor beta chain was captured in a study of blood T cells in healthy people across ages. The study, taken as a whole, reports: No conclusive comparison of naive versus antigen-experienced cells was possible with unsorted PBMCs. The donors' CMV status was not determined, possibly confounding changes in expanded clonotypes. Calculation of diversity from one million T cells yielded estimates considered to be underestimates.

This CDR3 has 16 amino acids. Trimming removed 1 base from V and 1 base from J; junction bases left unmatched: 6. Germline V gene lookup returns CDR1 SGHTA and CDR2 FQGNSA. A J-beta primer mix and a sample-barcoded 5' primer were used in a second PCR of about 6 to 12 cycles. From the 5' RACE reads, TCRdb called clonotypes with MiXCR, one entry per CDR3 protein. This table holds more than 1.4 million distinct CDR3 sequences, approximately 38% found once. This clonotype has just a few counts. Its antigen is as yet unknown. The specimen sequenced was blood. The chain joins TRBV7-2 to TRBJ2-5; 7 nucleotides match TRBD2. This TCR was sampled from a woman aged 18 to 35 in good health. The CDR3 DNA reads as TGTGCCAGCAGCTTAGGATGGGGGGGGGGCCAAGAGACCCAGTACTTC. Encoded protein: CASSLGWGGGQETQYF. The full variable domain, its missing parts supplied by reference TRBV7-2 and TRBJ2-5, is GAGVSQSPSNKVTEKGKDVELRCDPISGHTALYWYRQSLGQGLEFLIYFQGNSAPDKSGLPSDRFSAERTGGSVSTLTIQRTQQEDSAVYLCASSLGWGGGQETQYFGPGTRLLVL.